This entry lists 9 T cell receptor beta chains sequenced from one sample in a study of T cell repertoires in cytomegalovirus infection. Their antigens remain unidentified. TCRdb recomputed calls from the reads with MiXCR, one row per CDR3 protein. The table shows about 770,000 distinct CDR3 sequences, with 25% to 35% occurring only once. The sample in question was cultured CD8+ T cells from PBMCs, obtained from culture after CMV antigen stimulation. The receptors come from a human donor in good health (CMV status not recorded). Some clones in this sample may be carry-over from other donors' samples.

This chain joins TRBV4-1 and TRBJ2-1, with TRBD1 matching 9 bases. The V gene's germline CDR1 is MGHRA and CDR2 YSYEKL. J gave up 4 bases and V 0 bases, and 7 bases lay outside the gene matches. CDR3 size: 17 residues. The CDR3 here is CASSQEADRGFYNEQFF. The CDR3 DNA reads as TGCGCCAGCAGCCAAGAAGCAGACAGGGGGTTTTACAATGAGCAGTTCTTC.

This chain links TRBV20-1 with TRBJ2-1, with TRBD2 matching over 7 bases. V trimming: 0 bases; J trimming: 4 bases; junction bases outside the gene matches: 9. The V gene's germline CDR1 is DFQATT and CDR2 SNEGSKA (reference sequence). This CDR3 contains 16 residues. The CDR3 is CSARDPHSGVYNEQFF. CDR3 coding DNA: TGCAGTGCTAGAGATCCCCACAGCGGGGTATACAATGAGCAGTTCTTC.

The chain uses TRBV4-1 and TRBJ1-6; maybe TRBD1 (5 bases). Germline V gene lookup returns CDR1 MGHRA and CDR2 YSYEKL. Trimming shortened V by 2 bases and J by 8 bases, and 16 bases separated the two germline ends. The CDR3 length is 16 residues. Written as DNA, the CDR3 is TGCGCCAGCAGCCAACACAGGACGCCCCAGCATTCACCCCTCCACTTT. Translating it yields CASSQHRTPQHSPLHF.

V usage is TRBV27 and J usage is TRBJ2-1, with D perhaps matching TRBD1 (5 bases). Looked up from germline, CDR1 is MNHEY and CDR2 is SMNVEV (reference sequence). This CDR3 is 15 amino acids long. Trimming removed 1 base at V and 3 bases at J, with 10 bases between. Written as DNA, the CDR3 is TGTGCCAGCAGTTTATACCAGGGCCACTACAATGAGCAGTTCTTC. It encodes CASSLYQGHYNEQFF.

This clonotype was counted between two and nine times. The chain carries TRBV5-1 and TRBJ2-7; the D gene is possibly TRBD1 (5 bases). There are 17 residues in the CDR3. From germline, CDR1 is SGHRS and CDR2 YFSETQ. Trimming pared 2 bases from V and 3 bases from J, leaving 21 bases between. CDR3 residues: CASSFTTGPSARYEQYV. The CDR3 DNA is TGCGCCAGCAGCTTTACCACAGGACCGTCAGCTCGCTACGAGCAGTACGTC.

Remarks on this clonotype: At one end the junction does not follow the germline gene, possibly because of a read error. This chain uses TRBV5-6 with TRBJ2-5; 9 nucleotides match TRBD1. The CDR3 has 16 residues. Germline CDR1 is SGHDT and CDR2 is YYEEEE. CDR3 coding DNA: TGTGCCAGCAGCTCTTCTGGGACAGGGCGAAGGGAGACCCTGTACTTC. Translating gives CASSSSGTGRRETLYF. Looking up the rest from reference TRBV5-6 and TRBJ2-5 gives the full variable domain: DAGVTQSPTHLIKTRGQQVTLRCSPKSGHDTVSWYQQALGQGPQFIFQYYEEEERQRGNFPDRFSGHQFPNYSSELNVNALLLGDSALYLCASSSSGTGRRETLYFGPGTRLLVL.

At least ten counts were recorded for this clonotype. The chain couples TRBV7-9 to TRBJ2-7; tentative D call: TRBD1 (5 bases). In germline, CDR1 is SEHNR, CDR2 FQNEAQ (reference sequence). The CDR3 consists of 15 residues. Trimming cost V 5 bases and J 5 bases, with 19 bases left between them. The CDR3 region has the DNA TGTGCCAGCAGCCACACGACAGACTTCGACGACGAGCAGTACGTC. Translating it yields CASSHTTDFDDEQYV.

This clonotype was seen only a few times. V usage is TRBV10-3 and J usage is TRBJ1-1, with D perhaps matching TRBD1 (6 bases). V was clipped by 6 bases and J by 0 bases, with 17 bases between them. Per the germline V gene, CDR1 is ENHRY and CDR2 is SYGVKD. This CDR3 has 16 amino acids. The CDR3 bases are TGTGCCATCAGGATCAACAGGGTTGGAATGAACACTGAAGCTTTCTTT. Its translation: CAIRINRVGMNTEAFF.

This clonotype was recorded at least ten times. The J gene is TRBJ1-4, the V gene TRBV7-2, with D unresolved. The CDR3 is 13 residues long. Trimming removed 1 base at V and 8 bases at J, with 8 bases between. Looked up from germline, CDR1 is SGHTA and CDR2 is FQGNSA. The CDR3 nucleotides are TGTGCCAGCAGCTTAGATGCATACGAAAAACTGTTTTTT. Protein sequence: CASSLDAYEKLFF.